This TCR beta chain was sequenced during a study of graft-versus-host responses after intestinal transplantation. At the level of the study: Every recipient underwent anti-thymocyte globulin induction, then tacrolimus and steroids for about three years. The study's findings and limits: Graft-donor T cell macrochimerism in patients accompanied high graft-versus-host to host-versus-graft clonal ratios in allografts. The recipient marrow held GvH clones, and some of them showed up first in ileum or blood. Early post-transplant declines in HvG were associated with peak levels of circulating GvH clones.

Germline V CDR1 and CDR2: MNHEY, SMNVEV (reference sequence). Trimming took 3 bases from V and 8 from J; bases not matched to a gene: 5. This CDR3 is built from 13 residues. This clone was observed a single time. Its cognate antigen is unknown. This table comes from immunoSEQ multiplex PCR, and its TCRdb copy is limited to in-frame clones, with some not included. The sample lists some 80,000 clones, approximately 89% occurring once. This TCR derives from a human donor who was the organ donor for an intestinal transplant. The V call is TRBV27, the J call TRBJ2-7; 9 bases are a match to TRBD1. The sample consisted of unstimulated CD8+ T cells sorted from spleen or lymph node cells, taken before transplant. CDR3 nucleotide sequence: TGTGCCAGCAGTTTCGGACAGGGGAGTCAGCAGTACTTC. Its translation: CASSFGQGSQQYF.